The T cell receptor beta chain under discussion was sequenced for a study of identical twins. Study-level points and caveats: Recombination models fit unrelated individuals' TCR alpha sharing but underestimated twins'.

TCRdb passed the 5' RACE reads through MiXCR, listing each CDR3 protein once. The sample contains 400,000 to 500,000 distinct CDR3 sequences, roughly 20% of which appear only once. This clonotype was counted a few times. Antigen unknown. With 3 bases clipped from V and 1 base from J, the junction kept 3 bases outside the gene matches. This CDR3 contains 17 residues. From germline, CDR1 is SGHDT and CDR2 YYEEEE. The chain has TRBV5-6 and TRBJ2-2; 13 bases agree with TRBD2. Sequencing was done on a sample of naive T cells sorted from blood. The TCR sequence derives from a middle-aged man in good health. The CDR3 loop reads CASSWWTSGGNTGELFF. CDR3 DNA sequence: TGTGCCAGCAGCTGGTGGACTAGCGGGGGGAACACCGGGGAGCTGTTTTTT.